One sample yielded the 6 T cell receptor beta chains listed below, sequenced in a study of blood T cell repertoires in COVID-19. Here immunoSEQ multiplex PCR was the method, and the copy in TCRdb shows in-frame clones only, minus some. The table includes some 140,000 clones, around three quarters detected once. Material for sequencing was peripheral blood. Receptors were obtained from an elderly man with acute or convalescent COVID-19.

The chain joins TRBV6-5 to TRBJ2-3, with a possible D match to TRBD1 (6 bases). Deletions cut 10 bases from V and 2 bases from J, with 16 bases between. From germline, CDR1 is MNHEY and CDR2 SVGAGI. The CDR3 consists of 14 residues. The CDR3 loop reads CATTGRADTDTQYF. The CDR3 DNA reads as TGTGCCACTACAGGGCGGGCTGACACAGATACGCAGTATTTT.

This clone was detected once. This sequence joins TRBV29-1 and TRBJ1-4; TRBD1 matches at 7 bases. The CDR3 is 13 amino acids. The junction had 7 bases not matched to a gene; V was cut back by 4 bases and J by 8 bases. CDR1 and CDR2 (germline): SQVTM, ANQGSEA. CDR3: CSVVRAGGEKLFF. CDR3 coding DNA: TGCAGCGTTGTCAGGGCAGGGGGAGAAAAACTGTTTTTT.

The chain links TRBV19 to TRBJ1-1, with 9 positions matching TRBD1. Germline V gene sequence: CDR1 LNHDA, CDR2 SQIVND (reference sequence). The CDR3 sequence is 15 residues long. Trimming removed 4 bases from V and 0 bases from J; junction bases left unmatched: 3. CDR3 nucleotide sequence: TGTGCCAGTAGTACACGGGACAGGGTGAACACTGAAGCTTTCTTT. Translation: CASSTRDRVNTEAFF.

The chain uses TRBV5-8 and TRBJ2-1, with TRBD1 matching over 8 bases. J was trimmed by 4 bases and V by 7 bases; bases with no gene match: 4. CDR1 is SGHTS and CDR2 is YDEGEE in the germline V gene. The CDR3 sequence is 13 residues long. CDR3 bases: TGTGCCAGCGACAGGGGCCAGTACAATGAGCAGTTCTTC. This codes for CASDRGQYNEQFF.

The chain employs TRBV18 and TRBJ2-1; the match to TRBD1 covers 10 bases. Germline CDR1 reads KGHSH; CDR2 reads LQKENI. The CDR3 is made up of 15 amino acids. V lost 4 bases, J lost 9 bases, and 9 bases stayed unmatched. This CDR3 reads CASSLGTGAVVEQFF. CDR3 DNA: TGTGCCAGCTCACTAGGGACAGGGGCGGTTGTTGAGCAGTTCTTC.

V usage is TRBV29-1 and J usage is TRBJ1-3; 9 positions agree with TRBD1. Per germline, CDR1 SQVTM and CDR2 ANQGSEA. The CDR3 is 13 amino acids. The junction had 5 bases not matched to a gene; V was cut back by 7 bases and J by 4 bases. The CDR3 region is CSAGTGIGNTIYF. CDR3 nucleotides: TGCAGCGCCGGGACAGGGATAGGAAACACCATATATTTT.